This T cell receptor beta chain was observed in a study of pediatric ulcerative colitis. Study results and limitations: All ulcerative colitis patients, but no controls, carried two rectal clonotypes.

This was a survey-level run. Here immunoSEQ multiplex PCR was the method, and the copy in TCRdb shows in-frame clones only, minus some. The sample consists of 15,000 to 20,000 clones, 80% of them appearing once. During colonoscopy, one to two rectal pinch biopsies were collected. Concerning this clone itself: The target antigen is unknown.

Trimming pared 0 bases from V and 5 bases from J, leaving 5 bases between. The CDR3 totals 12 residues. Looked up from germline, CDR1 is SGHRS and CDR2 is YFSETQ. This sequence joins TRBV5-1 and TRBJ2-5, with D unresolved. The sequence came from a boy younger than 18 who was a control in a study of pediatric ulcerative colitis. Material: gut tissue. CDR3 nucleotide sequence: TGCGCCAGCAGCTTGGCCTTCGAGACCCAGTACTTC. It yields the protein CASSLAFETQYF.